This entry lists 24 T cell receptor beta chains sequenced from one sample in a study of T cell responses to AZD1222 COVID-19 vaccine (dated by TCRdb to the early 2020s). Library preparation used the immunoSEQ multiplex PCR assay. This immuneACCESS table, as held by TCRdb, lists in-frame sequences with V and J called but not all clones. Of the missing ones, under half trace to an unresolved V gene in checked studies; the others have no known cause. The sample table contains 240,000 or so clones; only one count was recorded for over 90% of them. Roughly 0.5% of the sample lies in the top ten. Read against the paper, the sample's time point label means: baseline before first vaccination. Material: peripheral blood, obtained on day 0 of AZD1222 vaccination. These receptors were taken from an adult in good health.

The rearrangement links TRBV27 to TRBJ2-5; 7 bases are a match to TRBD2. There are 17 residues in the CDR3. Per germline, CDR1 MNHEY and CDR2 SMNVEV (reference sequence). V gave up 6 bases and J gave up 4 bases; unmatched junction bases: 17. CDR3 coding DNA: TGTGCCAGCAGCCCTTCGAGCGGGACCCGTTTTGGAGAGACCCAGTACTTC. As protein: CASSPSSGTRFGETQYF.

The V and J genes are TRBV3-1 (or the pseudogene TRBV3-2) and TRBJ1-3; no firm D call. The CDR3 totals 12 residues. Germline CDR1 and CDR2: LGHDT and YNNKEL (reference sequence). Trimming took off 3 bases at V and 13 bases at J, with 13 bases between the two ends. The DNA of the CDR3 is TGTGCCAGCAGCCAGGGTCCGGCTAGAATATATTTT. Its translation: CASSQGPARIYF.

The rearrangement uses TRBV28 and TRBJ1-1; D may be TRBD1 (6 bases). Germline assignment: CDR1 MDHEN and CDR2 SYDVKM. The CDR3 contains 16 residues. Deletions cut 5 bases from V and 1 base from J, with 17 bases between. CDR3 nucleotides: TGTGCCAGCAGTCCCCGACAGGAACCGGAGAACACTGAAGCTTTCTTT. The encoded protein is CASSPRQEPENTEAFF.

The chain recombines TRBV18 with TRBJ1-4; D gene uncertain. Trimming took off 0 bases at V and 5 bases at J, with 7 bases between the two ends. Germline CDR1 is KGHSH and CDR2 is LQKENI. The CDR3 loop spans 14 amino acids. The CDR3 sequence: CASSPPGLNEKLFF. The CDR3 DNA reads TGTGCCAGCTCACCACCGGGCCTGAATGAAAAACTGTTTTTT.

As DNA, the CDR3 is TGTGCCAGCAGACCCGCATGGGGAGCCTACAATGAGCAGTTCTTC. Encoded protein: CASRPAWGAYNEQFF. This sequence joins TRBV28 and TRBJ2-1; D perhaps matches TRBD2 (5 bases). V was trimmed by 6 bases and J by 2 bases, leaving 14 bases between them. The CDR3 covers 15 residues. Germline CDR1 reads MDHEN; CDR2 reads SYDVKM.

The rearrangement links TRBV11-2 to TRBJ2-7; the D gene is possibly TRBD1 (6 bases). The V gene's germline CDR1 is SGHAT and CDR2 FQNNGV. The V and J ends lost 5 bases and 2 bases respectively, with 13 bases between them. The CDR3 length is 14 residues. CDR3 sequence (DNA): TGTGCCAGCAGCCGCCGGGACATCCCCTACGAGCAGTACTTC. Translating it yields CASSRRDIPYEQYF.

The CDR3 loop reads CASKDSWNTEAFF. CDR3 DNA sequence: TGCGCCAGCAAGGACAGTTGGAACACTGAAGCTTTCTTT. This chain connects TRBV10-2 to TRBJ1-1, with D possibly TRBD1 on 6 matching bases. Germline lookup yields CDR1 WSHSY and CDR2 SAAADI. The germline V and J ends were trimmed by 7 bases and 1 base, with 10 bases remaining between them. CDR3 length equals 13 residues.

As regards this clone: Sequence at one end of the junction differs from germline and may be a read error. V is TRBV12-3 or TRBV12-4 and J is TRBJ1-2; D unresolved. The CDR3 sequence is 12 residues long. The CDR3 coding sequence is TGTGCCAGCGGTTTCAGTTCAGCGGGCTACACCTTC. It is translated as CASGFSSAGYTF.

The genes are TRBV6-5 and TRBJ1-1, with 9 bases fitting TRBD1. The CDR3 runs 13 residues. Germline CDR1 and CDR2: MNHEY and SVGAGI. Trimming removed 7 bases from V and 5 bases from J; junction bases left unmatched: 5. CDR3 sequence (DNA): TGTGCCAGCAATGGACAGGGGAGGACTGAAGCTTTCTTT. Translated: CASNGQGRTEAFF.

The gene calls are TRBV6-5 and TRBJ2-5; D not certain. The CDR3 has 13 amino acids. Between the trimmed V and J ends, which lost 2 bases and 0 bases, there was a span of 4 bases. CDR1 and CDR2 from the germline V gene are MNHEY and SVGAGI. For the CDR3, the DNA is TGTGCCAGCAGTTACCAGGACCAAGAGACCCAGTACTTC. It is translated as CASSYQDQETQYF.

J is TRBJ2-1 and V is TRBV6-5; 7 bases fit TRBD2. The CDR3 runs 16 residues. Germline CDR1 is MNHEY and CDR2 is SVGAGI. With 0 bases clipped from V and 3 bases from J, the junction kept 5 bases outside the gene matches. The CDR3 spells CASSYSSSGNYNEQFF. The DNA for the CDR3 is TGTGCCAGCAGTTACTCGTCTAGCGGAAACTACAATGAGCAGTTCTTC.

The rearrangement uses TRBV12-3 or TRBV12-4 and TRBJ1-2; D is perhaps TRBD1 (6 bases). This CDR3 is built from 13 residues. V lost 4 bases to trimming and J lost 4 bases, with 10 bases between them. The chain's CDR3 is CASSSGTTYGYTF. The CDR3, as DNA: TGTGCCAGCAGTTCCGGGACAACCTATGGCTACACCTTC.

V gene TRBV10-1 combines with J gene TRBJ1-2, with TRBD1 as a possible D gene (6 bases). CDR1 is WNHNN and CDR2 is SYGVQD in the germline V gene (reference sequence). V dropped 6 bases and J dropped 5 bases, with 13 bases sitting between them. The CDR3 contains 13 residues. The CDR3 here is CASSGTGSYGYTF. The CDR3 DNA follows: TGCGCCAGCAGCGGAACAGGGAGTTATGGCTACACCTTC.

The chain combines TRBV4-1 with TRBJ2-3; D is perhaps TRBD2 (7 bases). Germline CDR1 and CDR2: MGHRA and YSYEKL. The V and J ends lost 4 bases and 3 bases respectively, with 20 bases between them. The CDR3 extends over 17 amino acids. The CDR3 DNA sequence: TGCGCCAGCAGCCCGCCCGGCGGGGAGGGGGGTACAGATACGCAGTATTTT. The encoded protein is CASSPPGGEGGTDTQYF.

The V gene is TRBV24-1, the J gene TRBJ2-7; D may be TRBD1 (6 bases). Germline V lookup: CDR1 KGHDR, CDR2 SFDVKD. Trimming stripped 3 bases from V and 4 bases from J, with 9 bases between. The CDR3 has 13 amino acids. The DNA for the CDR3 is TGTGCCACCAGTGATCCCACAGGGTACGAGCAGTACTTC. Translating it yields CATSDPTGYEQYF.

The chain recombines TRBV3-1 (or the pseudogene TRBV3-2) with TRBJ1-1; D remains unclear. Germline loops: CDR1 LGHDT, CDR2 YNNKEL (reference sequence). The V and J ends lost 0 bases and 5 bases respectively, with 13 bases between them. The CDR3 is made up of 15 amino acids. The DNA of the CDR3 is TGTGCCAGCAGCCAAGACTCGGGTCTATGGACTGAAGCTTTCTTT. This codes for CASSQDSGLWTEAFF.

The chain carries TRBV7-9 and TRBJ1-1; D not certain. Germline lookup yields CDR1 SEHNR and CDR2 FQNEAQ (reference sequence). This CDR3 has 14 residues. V shed 1 base and J shed 6 bases, with 12 bases lying between them. The CDR3 coding sequence is TGTGCCAGCAGCTTAGAAATTGGCCCATCTGAAGCTTTCTTT. Protein: CASSLEIGPSEAFF. Filled out from reference TRBV7-9 and TRBJ1-1, the complete variable domain reads DTGVSQNPRHKITKRGQNVTFRCDPISEHNRLYWYRQTLGQGPEFLTYFQNEAQLEKSRLLSDRFSAERPKGSFSTLEIQRTEQGDSAMYLCASSLEIGPSEAFFGQGTRLTVV.

V and J are TRBV5-1 and TRBJ2-7, with D perhaps matching TRBD1 (5 bases). Trimming cost V 0 bases and J 5 bases, with 12 bases left between them. CDR1 is SGHRS and CDR2 is YFSETQ in the germline V gene. The CDR3 is 14 residues long. DNA of the CDR3: TGCGCCAGCAGCTTGGCCCAGGGCACCGACGAGCAGTACTTC. Translating it yields CASSLAQGTDEQYF. Drawing the rest from reference TRBV5-1 and TRBJ2-7, the complete variable domain is KAGVTQTPRYLIKTRGQQVTLSCSPISGHRSVSWYQQTPGQGLQFLFEYFSETQRNKGNFPGRFSGRQFSNSRSEMNVSTLELGDSALYLCASSLAQGTDEQYFGPGTRLTVT.

The chain recombines TRBV28 with TRBJ1-1; D call uncertain. CDR3 length equals 13 residues. Trimming removed 3 bases at V and 1 base at J, with 6 bases between. Germline V gene data show CDR1 as MDHEN and CDR2 as SYDVKM. The CDR3 DNA is TGTGCCAGCAGTTTGGAGGGGAACACTGAAGCTTTCTTT. Translation: CASSLEGNTEAFF.

V and J are TRBV23-1 and TRBJ2-2; tentative D call: TRBD1 (6 bases). TRBV23-1 is labeled an ORF, and its function is uncertain. V dropped 8 bases and J dropped 3 bases, with 13 bases sitting between them. The CDR3 runs 14 residues. In nucleotides, the CDR3 is TGCGCCAGCCTCTCCAGGGGCCACACCGGGGAGCTGTTTTTT. It is translated as CASLSRGHTGELFF.

The chain combines TRBV2 with TRBJ2-5; 8 positions match TRBD2. CDR3 length equals 14 residues. Germline CDR1 reads SNHLY; CDR2 reads FYNNEI. V trimming: 6 bases; J trimming: 5 bases; junction bases outside the gene matches: 8. As DNA, the CDR3 is TGTGCCAGCAGAGCAGGGACTAGTGGTGAGACCCAGTACTTC. This codes for CASRAGTSGETQYF.

This sequence joins TRBV25-1 and TRBJ1-4; no firm D call. Trimming stripped 6 bases from V and 8 bases from J, with 13 bases between. This CDR3 has 13 residues. Looked up from germline, CDR1 is MGHDK and CDR2 is SYGVNS. CDR3 protein: CASRGHEGEKLFF. CDR3 DNA sequence: TGTGCCAGCAGGGGTCACGAAGGGGAAAAACTGTTTTTT.

The chain uses TRBV4-1 and TRBJ1-3; no reliable D call. The CDR3 runs 12 residues. Trimming removed 2 bases from V and 4 bases from J, with 3 bases in between. The germline V gene has CDR1 MGHRA and CDR2 YSYEKL. The CDR3 region is CASSQLGNTIYF. The CDR3, as DNA: TGCGCCAGCAGCCAACTAGGAAACACCATATATTTT.

V usage is TRBV19 and J usage is TRBJ2-1, with TRBD1 matching over 8 bases. Looked up from germline, CDR1 is LNHDA and CDR2 is SQIVND (reference sequence). The CDR3 has 14 residues. The ends lost 9 bases at V and 7 bases at J; junction bases unmatched: 11. DNA for the CDR3: TGTGCCAGCAAAAATACAGGGGGTCGGAATGAGCAGTTCTTC. It yields the protein CASKNTGGRNEQFF.